This T cell receptor beta chain was profiled in a study of blood T cell repertoires in COVID-19. Overall study: Collection of acute and convalescent COVID-19 samples took place in the United States, Italy and Spain. Nucleic acid was either cDNA or gDNA, and it came from T cells, B-cell-depleted T cells, or PBMCs.

Some clones are missing from TCRdb's copy, which holds only in-frame ones; the method was immunoSEQ multiplex PCR. The table shows approximately 210,000 clones, with 80% to 85% occurring only once. The germline gives CDR1 SGHTS, CDR2 YDEGEE. The CDR3 loop spans 13 amino acids. V lost 0 bases to trimming and J lost 5 bases, with 8 bases between them. Seattle cases were enrolled at active infection and followed longitudinally. Material: peripheral blood. V and J are TRBV5-8 and TRBJ1-1, with TRBD1 as a possible D gene (6 bases). The TCR was taken from a woman aged 80 or over with COVID-19, enrolled during active disease. The CDR3 DNA sequence: TGTGCCAGCAGCTTGGGACAGGTAACTGAAGCTTTCTTT. Translated: CASSLGQVTEAFF.